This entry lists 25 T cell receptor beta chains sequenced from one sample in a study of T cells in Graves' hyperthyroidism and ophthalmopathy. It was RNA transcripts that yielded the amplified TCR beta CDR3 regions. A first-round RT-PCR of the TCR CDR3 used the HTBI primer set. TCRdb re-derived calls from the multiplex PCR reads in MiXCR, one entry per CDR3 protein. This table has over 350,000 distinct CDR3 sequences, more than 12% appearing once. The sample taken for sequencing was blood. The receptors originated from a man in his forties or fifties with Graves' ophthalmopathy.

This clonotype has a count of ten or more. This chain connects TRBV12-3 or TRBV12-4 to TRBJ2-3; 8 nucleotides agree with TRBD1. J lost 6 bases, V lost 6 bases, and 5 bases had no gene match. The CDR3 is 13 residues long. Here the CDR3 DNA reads TGTGCCAGCAGGTCAACAGGGGGGGATACGCAGTATTTT. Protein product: CASRSTGGDTQYF.

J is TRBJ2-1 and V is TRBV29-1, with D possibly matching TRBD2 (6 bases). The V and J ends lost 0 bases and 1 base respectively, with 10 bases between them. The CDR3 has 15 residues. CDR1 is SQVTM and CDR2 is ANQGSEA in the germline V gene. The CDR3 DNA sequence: TGCAGCGTTGAAGATGTAGCGGCTTCCTACAATGAGCAGTTCTTC. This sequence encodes CSVEDVAASYNEQFF.

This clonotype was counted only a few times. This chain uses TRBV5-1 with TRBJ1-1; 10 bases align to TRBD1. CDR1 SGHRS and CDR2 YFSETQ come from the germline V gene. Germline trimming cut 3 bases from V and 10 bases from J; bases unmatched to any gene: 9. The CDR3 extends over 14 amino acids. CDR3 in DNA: TGCGCCAGCAGCTCGGGACAGGGGTCCCCCGGAGCTTTCTTT. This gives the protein CASSSGQGSPGAFF.

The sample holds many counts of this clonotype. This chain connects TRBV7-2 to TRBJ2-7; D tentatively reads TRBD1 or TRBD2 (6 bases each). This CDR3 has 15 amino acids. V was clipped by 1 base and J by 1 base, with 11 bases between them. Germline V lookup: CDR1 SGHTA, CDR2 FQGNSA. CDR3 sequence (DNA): TGTGCCAGCAGCTTAGATCCGGGGGCTTCCTACGAGCAGTACTTC. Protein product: CASSLDPGASYEQYF.

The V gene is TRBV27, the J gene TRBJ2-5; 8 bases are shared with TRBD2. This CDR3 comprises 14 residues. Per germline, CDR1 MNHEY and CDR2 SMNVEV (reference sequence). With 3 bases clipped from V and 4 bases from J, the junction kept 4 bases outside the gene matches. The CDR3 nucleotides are TGTGCCAGCAGTTTCGGACTAGCTAGAGAGACCCAGTACTTC. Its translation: CASSFGLARETQYF.

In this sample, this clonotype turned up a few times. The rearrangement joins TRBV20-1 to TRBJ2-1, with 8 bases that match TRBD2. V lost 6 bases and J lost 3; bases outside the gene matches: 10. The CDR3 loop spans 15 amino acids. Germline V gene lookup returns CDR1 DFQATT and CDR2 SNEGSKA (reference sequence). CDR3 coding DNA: TGCAGTGCAGGTGTTAGCGGGATAGACTACAATGAGCAGTTCTTC. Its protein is CSAGVSGIDYNEQFF.

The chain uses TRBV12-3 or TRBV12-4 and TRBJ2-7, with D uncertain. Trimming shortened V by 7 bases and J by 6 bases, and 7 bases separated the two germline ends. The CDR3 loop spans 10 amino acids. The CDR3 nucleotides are TGTGCCAGCACCCCCCGCGAGCAGTACTTC. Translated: CASTPREQYF.

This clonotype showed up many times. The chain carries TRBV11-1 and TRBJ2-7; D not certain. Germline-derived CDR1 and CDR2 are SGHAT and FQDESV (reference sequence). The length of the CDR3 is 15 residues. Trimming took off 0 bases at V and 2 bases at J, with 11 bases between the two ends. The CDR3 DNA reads TGTGCCAGCAGCTTAGCGGAGACATGGACCTACGAGCAGTACTTC. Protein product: CASSLAETWTYEQYF.

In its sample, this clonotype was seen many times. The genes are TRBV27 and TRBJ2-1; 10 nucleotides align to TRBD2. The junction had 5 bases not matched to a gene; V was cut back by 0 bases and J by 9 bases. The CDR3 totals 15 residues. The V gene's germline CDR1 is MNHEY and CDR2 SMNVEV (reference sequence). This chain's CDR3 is CASSLSLAGVTEQFF. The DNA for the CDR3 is TGTGCCAGCAGTTTATCGCTAGCGGGAGTAACTGAGCAGTTCTTC.

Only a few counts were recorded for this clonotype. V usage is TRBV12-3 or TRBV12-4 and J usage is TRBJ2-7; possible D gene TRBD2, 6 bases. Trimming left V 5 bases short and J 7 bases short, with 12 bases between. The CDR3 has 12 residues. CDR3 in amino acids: CASSPGRWEQYF. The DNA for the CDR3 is TGTGCCAGCAGTCCAGGGAGGTGGGAGCAGTACTTC.

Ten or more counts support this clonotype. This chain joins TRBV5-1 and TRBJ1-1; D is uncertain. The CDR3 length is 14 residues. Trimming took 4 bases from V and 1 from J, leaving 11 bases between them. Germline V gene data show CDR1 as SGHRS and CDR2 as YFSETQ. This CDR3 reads CASSLTAGNTEAFF. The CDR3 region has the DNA TGCGCCAGCAGCCTGACGGCGGGGAACACTGAAGCTTTCTTT. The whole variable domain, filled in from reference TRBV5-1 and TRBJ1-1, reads KAGVTQTPRYLIKTRGQQVTLSCSPISGHRSVSWYQQTPGQGLQFLFEYFSETQRNKGNFPGRFSGRQFSNSRSEMNVSTLELGDSALYLCASSLTAGNTEAFFGQGTRLTVV.

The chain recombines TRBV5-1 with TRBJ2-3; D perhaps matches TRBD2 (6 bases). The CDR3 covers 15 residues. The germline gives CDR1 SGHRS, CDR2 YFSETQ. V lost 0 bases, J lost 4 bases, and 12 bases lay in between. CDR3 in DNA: TGCGCCAGCAGCTTGGGAGGAGGGGAGGCAGATACGCAGTATTTT. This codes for CASSLGGGEADTQYF.

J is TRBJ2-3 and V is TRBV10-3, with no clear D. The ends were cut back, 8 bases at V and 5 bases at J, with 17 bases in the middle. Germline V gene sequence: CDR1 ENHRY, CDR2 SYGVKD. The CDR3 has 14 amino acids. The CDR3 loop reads CAIRADIIGDTQYF. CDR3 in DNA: TGTGCCATCCGGGCAGACATCATAGGAGATACGCAGTATTTT.

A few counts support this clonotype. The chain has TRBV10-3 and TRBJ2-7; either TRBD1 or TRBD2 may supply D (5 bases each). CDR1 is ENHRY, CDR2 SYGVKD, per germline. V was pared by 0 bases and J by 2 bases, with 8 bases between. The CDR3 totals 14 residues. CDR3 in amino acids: CAISESEGPYEQYF. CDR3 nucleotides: TGTGCCATCAGTGAGTCTGAGGGACCCTACGAGCAGTACTTC.

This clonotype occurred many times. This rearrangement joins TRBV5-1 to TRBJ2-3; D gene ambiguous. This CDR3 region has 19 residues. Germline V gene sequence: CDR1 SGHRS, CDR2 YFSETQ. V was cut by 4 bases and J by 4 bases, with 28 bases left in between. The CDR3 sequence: CASSARLFSTHPKPDTQYF. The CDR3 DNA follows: TGCGCCAGCAGCGCAAGGCTTTTCTCAACCCACCCTAAACCAGATACGCAGTATTTT.

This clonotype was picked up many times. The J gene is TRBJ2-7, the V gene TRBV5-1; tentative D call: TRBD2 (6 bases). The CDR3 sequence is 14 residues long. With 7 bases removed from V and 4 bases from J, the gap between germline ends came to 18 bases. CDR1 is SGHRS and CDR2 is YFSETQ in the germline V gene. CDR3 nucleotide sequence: TGCGCCAGCGGGGGAGGACAAACCTATTACGAGCAGTACTTC. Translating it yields CASGGGQTYYEQYF.

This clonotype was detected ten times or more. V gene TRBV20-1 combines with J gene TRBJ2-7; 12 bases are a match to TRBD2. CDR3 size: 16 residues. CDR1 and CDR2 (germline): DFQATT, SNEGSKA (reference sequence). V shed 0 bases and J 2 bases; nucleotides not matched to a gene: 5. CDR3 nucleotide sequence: TGCAGTGCTAGAGACGCTAGCGGGAGGGGGACCTACGAGCAGTACTTC. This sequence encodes CSARDASGRGTYEQYF.

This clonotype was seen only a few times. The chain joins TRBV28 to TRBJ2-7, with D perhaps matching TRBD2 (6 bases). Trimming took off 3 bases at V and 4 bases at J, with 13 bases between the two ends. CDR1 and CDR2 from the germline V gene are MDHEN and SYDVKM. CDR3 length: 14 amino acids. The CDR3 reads CASSFPGLRYEQYF. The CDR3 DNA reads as TGTGCCAGCAGTTTCCCAGGACTAAGATACGAGCAGTACTTC.

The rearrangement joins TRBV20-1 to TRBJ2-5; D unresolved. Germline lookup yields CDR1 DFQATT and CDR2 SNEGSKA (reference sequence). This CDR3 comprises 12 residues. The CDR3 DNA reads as TGCAGCTTGCAAGGGCGCCAAGAGACCCAGTACTTC. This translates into CSLQGRQETQYF.

The CDR3 DNA reads TGTGCCAGCAGCCAAGATAATTTTCAGGGGTCAGGTGAGCAGTTCTTC. The encoded protein is CASSQDNFQGSGEQFF. This chain uses TRBV4-2 with TRBJ2-1; weak D call: TRBD1 (6 bases). V lost 0 bases, J lost 9 bases, and 18 bases lay in between. CDR3 size: 16 residues. Germline loops: CDR1 LGHNA, CDR2 YNFKEQ.

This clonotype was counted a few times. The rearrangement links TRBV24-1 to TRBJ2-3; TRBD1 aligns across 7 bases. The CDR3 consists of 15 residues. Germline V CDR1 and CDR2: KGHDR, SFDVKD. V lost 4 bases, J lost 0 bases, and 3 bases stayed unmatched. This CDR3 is CATSEPGQSTDTQYF. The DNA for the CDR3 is TGTGCCACCAGTGAGCCGGGACAGAGCACAGATACGCAGTATTTT.

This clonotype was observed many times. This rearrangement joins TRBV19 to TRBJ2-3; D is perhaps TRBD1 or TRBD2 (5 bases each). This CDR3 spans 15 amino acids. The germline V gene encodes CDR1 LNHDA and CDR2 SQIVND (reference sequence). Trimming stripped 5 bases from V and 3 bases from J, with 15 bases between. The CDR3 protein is CASSQGVPGTDTQYF. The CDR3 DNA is TGTGCCAGTAGTCAGGGCGTTCCGGGGACAGATACGCAGTATTTT.

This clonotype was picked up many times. The CDR3, as DNA: TGTGCCAGCAGTTTCGGGGGGTGGAGAGCGGGAGCCCAACGGACAGATACGCAGTATTTT. Its translation: CASSFGGWRAGAQRTDTQYF. The genes are TRBV11-2 and TRBJ2-3, with 8 bases matching TRBD2. The CDR3 covers 20 residues. Germline CDR1 reads SGHAT; CDR2 reads FQNNGV. Trimming took 6 bases from V and 3 from J; bases not matched to a gene: 23.

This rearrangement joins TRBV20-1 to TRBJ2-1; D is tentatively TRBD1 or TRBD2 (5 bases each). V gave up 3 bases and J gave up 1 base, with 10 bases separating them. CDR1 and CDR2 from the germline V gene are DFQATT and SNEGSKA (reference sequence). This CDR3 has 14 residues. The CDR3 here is CSARSGPSYNEQFF. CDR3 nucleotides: TGCAGTGCTAGGTCGGGACCTTCCTACAATGAGCAGTTCTTC.

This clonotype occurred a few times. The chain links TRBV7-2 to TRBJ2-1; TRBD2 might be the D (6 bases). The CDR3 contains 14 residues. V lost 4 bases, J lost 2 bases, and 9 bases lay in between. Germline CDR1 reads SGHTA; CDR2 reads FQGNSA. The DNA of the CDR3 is TGTGCCAGCAGCTGGCGGGAAACCTACAATGAGCAGTTCTTC. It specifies CASSWRETYNEQFF.